Below, 29 T cell receptor beta chains from the same sample are listed, as sequenced in a study of blood T cells in healthy people across ages. Together with a sample-barcoded 5' primer, a J-beta primer mix was included in a second PCR lasting about 6 to 12 cycles. One entry per CDR3 protein, called by TCRdb with MiXCR from the 5' RACE reads. This sample has about 800,000 distinct CDR3 sequences, with 55% to 70% found just once. The sequenced sample was blood. These receptor sequences come from a man aged 25-45 years in good health.

This clonotype has more than one count but fewer than ten. Here the CDR3 reads CASSGGRWATEAFF. The CDR3 DNA is TGTGCCAGCAGCGGAGGACGGTGGGCCACTGAAGCTTTCTTT. This sequence joins TRBV7-9 and TRBJ1-1; D unclear. The CDR3 loop spans 14 amino acids. V dropped 5 bases and J dropped 4 bases, with 14 bases sitting between them. The germline V gene has CDR1 SEHNR and CDR2 FQNEAQ (reference sequence). The full variable domain, completed using reference TRBV7-9 and TRBJ1-1, is DTGVSQNPRHKITKRGQNVTFRCDPISEHNRLYWYRQTLGQGPEFLTYFQNEAQLEKSRLLSDRFSAERPKGSFSTLEIQRTEQGDSAMYLCASSGGRWATEAFFGQGTRLTVV.

This clonotype was seen only once. CDR3 in amino acids: CSAGRGPEQYF. CDR3 nucleotides: TGCAGCGCCGGGCGGGGGCCCGAGCAGTACTTC. The chain uses TRBV29-1 and TRBJ2-5; TRBD2 is a possible D gene (7 bases). The DNA end is a closer match to TRBJ2-7, so the J assignment may be wrong. The CDR3 has 11 amino acids. Looked up from germline, CDR1 is SQVTM and CDR2 is ANQGSEA.

The rearrangement joins TRBV2 to TRBJ1-2, with D perhaps matching TRBD1 (5 bases). Trimming stripped 3 bases from V and 2 bases from J, with 10 bases between. The CDR3 extends over 14 amino acids. Per the germline V gene, CDR1 is SNHLY and CDR2 is FYNNEI. CDR3 bases: TGTGCCAGCAGTGACGCGGGGGGGAACTATGGCTACACCTTC. The encoded protein is CASSDAGGNYGYTF.

The sample holds a few counts of this clonotype. This chain joins TRBV3-1 and TRBJ1-5; D unresolved. V lost 1 base and J 6 bases, leaving 10 bases between the germline ends. Looked up from germline, CDR1 is LGHDT and CDR2 is YNNKEL (reference sequence). The CDR3 sequence is 14 residues long. The CDR3 DNA sequence: TGTGCCAGCAGCCAAGTTAACACGGGTCAGCCCCAGCATTTT. Encoded protein: CASSQVNTGQPQHF. The variable domain in full, with the rest retrieved from reference TRBV3-1 and TRBJ1-5, is DTAVSQTPKYLVTQMGNDKSIKCEQNLGHDTMYWYKQDSKKFLKIMFSYNNKELIINETVPNRFSPKSPDKAHLNLHINSLELGDSAVYFCASSQVNTGQPQHFGDGTRLSIL.

The rearrangement joins TRBV7-2 to TRBJ1-2; 9 nucleotides match TRBD1. CDR3 length: 18 amino acids. Germline V gene lookup returns CDR1 SGHTA and CDR2 FQGNSA. V was clipped by 5 bases and J by 3 bases; unmatched bases: 16. CDR3 residues: CASSPRADRGLHDYGYTF. CDR3 nucleotide sequence: TGTGCCAGCAGCCCCCGGGCGGACAGGGGACTTCATGACTATGGCTACACCTTC.

The chain links TRBV7-2 to TRBJ2-4; D could derive from TRBD1 or TRBD2 (5 bases each). The CDR3 consists of 17 residues. The V gene lost 2 bases and the J gene lost 7 bases, with 21 bases spanning the gap. The germline gives CDR1 SGHTA, CDR2 FQGNSA. Here the CDR3 reads CASSLNPLLGGQNIQYF. Here the CDR3 DNA reads TGTGCCAGCAGCTTAAATCCTTTGCTTGGGGGTCAGAACATTCAGTACTTC.

The rearrangement links TRBV25-1 to TRBJ1-1; D is possibly TRBD1 (5 bases). Per the germline V gene, CDR1 is MGHDK and CDR2 is SYGVNS. Trimming left V 2 bases short and J 11 bases short, with 15 bases between. This CDR3 comprises 13 residues. In DNA form, the CDR3 reads TGTGCCAGCAGTGAAGCCGGGGTCCACAGGGCTTTCTTT. The encoded protein is CASSEAGVHRAFF.

The rearrangement joins TRBV7-2 to TRBJ1-5; D might be TRBD1 (6 bases). The germline V gene has CDR1 SGHTA and CDR2 FQGNSA. CDR3 size: 15 residues. The V gene lost 5 bases and the J gene lost 0 bases, with 11 bases spanning the gap. CDR3 amino acids: CASSPGQTSNQPQHF. CDR3 in DNA: TGTGCCAGCAGCCCGGGACAAACTAGCAATCAGCCCCAGCATTTT.

The chain uses TRBV29-1 and TRBJ2-5; D unclear. CDR1 is SQVTM and CDR2 is ANQGSEA in the germline V gene. This CDR3 spans 12 amino acids. V was trimmed by 7 bases and J by 0 bases, leaving 9 bases between them. The CDR3 loop reads CSGKPDQETQYF. CDR3 nucleotides: TGCAGCGGAAAGCCAGACCAAGAGACCCAGTACTTC. The entire variable domain, with the rest obtained from reference TRBV29-1 and TRBJ2-5, is as follows: SAVISQKPSRDICQRGTSLTIQCQVDSQVTMMFWYRQQPGQSLTLIATANQGSEATYESGFVIDKFPISRPNLTFSTLTVSNMSPEDSSIYLCSGKPDQETQYFGPGTRLLVL.

In this sample, this clonotype turned up a few times. This chain joins TRBV29-1 and TRBJ2-1; maybe TRBD2 (5 bases). Between the trimmed V and J ends, which lost 1 base and 0 bases, there was a span of 16 bases. The CDR3 has 17 residues. From germline, CDR1 is SQVTM and CDR2 ANQGSEA. The CDR3 protein is CSVEGVLNSDSYNEQFF. For the CDR3, the DNA is TGCAGCGTTGAAGGGGTCCTGAATAGCGACTCCTACAATGAGCAGTTCTTC.

The V gene is TRBV5-1, the J gene TRBJ2-1; no firm D call. The germline CDR1 and CDR2 sequences are SGHRS and YFSETQ. The CDR3 extends over 15 amino acids. V lost 4 bases and J 4 bases, leaving 15 bases between the germline ends. The CDR3, as DNA: TGCGCCAGCAGCGGCCCCAGCGTCGGTTACAATGAGCAGTTCTTC. It translates to CASSGPSVGYNEQFF.

The chain carries TRBV10-3 and TRBJ2-7; 14 bases line up with TRBD2. The CDR3 is 17 residues long. V was clipped by 10 bases and J by 2 bases; unmatched bases: 13. The germline V gene encodes CDR1 ENHRY and CDR2 SYGVKD. The CDR3 protein is CATDEPGLAGEPYEQYF. DNA for the CDR3: TGTGCCACCGACGAACCGGGACTAGCGGGAGAGCCCTACGAGCAGTACTTC.

DNA for the CDR3: TGTGCCAGCTCCGGGACAGGGGGCAGGAATCAGCCCCAGCATTTT. It specifies CASSGTGGRNQPQHF. The V call is TRBV6-2 or TRBV6-3, the J call TRBJ1-5; 12 positions match TRBD1. V lost 8 bases, J lost 4 bases, and 6 bases stayed unmatched. CDR3 length equals 15 residues. Germline assignment: CDR1 MNHEY and CDR2 SVGEGT.

The rearrangement links TRBV7-2 to TRBJ2-3; D is perhaps TRBD2 (6 bases). The germline gives CDR1 SGHTA, CDR2 FQGNSA. V lost 5 bases and J lost 1, with 13 bases in between. CDR3 length equals 15 residues. The CDR3 reads CASSVIAVGTDTQYF. The CDR3 nucleotides are TGTGCCAGCAGCGTAATAGCGGTGGGCACAGATACGCAGTATTTT.

The CDR3, as DNA: TGTGCCTGGAGTGCCTCACACAGGGTCTTCCAAGAGACCCAGTACTTC. Its protein is CAWSASHRVFQETQYF. The chain carries TRBV30 and TRBJ2-5, with D possibly matching TRBD1 (6 bases). The germline CDR1 and CDR2 sequences are GTSNPN and SVGIG (reference sequence). Trimming pared 1 base from V and 1 base from J, leaving 16 bases between. The CDR3 spans 16 residues.

The chain uses TRBV14 and TRBJ1-1; D uncertain. Germline V gene data show CDR1 as SGHDN and CDR2 as FVKESK. Deletions cut 2 bases from V and 6 bases from J, with 7 bases between. The CDR3 consists of 12 residues. The CDR3 sequence is CASSQLFAEAFF. Written as DNA, the CDR3 is TGTGCCAGCAGCCAACTCTTCGCTGAAGCTTTCTTT.

This clonotype was counted only a few times. The chain is built from TRBV28 and TRBJ2-1, with TRBD2 as a possible D gene (6 bases). This CDR3 has 18 residues. Germline V lookup: CDR1 MDHEN, CDR2 SYDVKM. Trimming removed 4 bases from V and 2 bases from J, with 21 bases in between. The chain's CDR3 is CASSYNLGGGATYNEQFF. DNA for the CDR3: TGTGCCAGCAGTTACAATCTAGGTGGCGGGGCCACCTACAATGAGCAGTTCTTC.

V is TRBV14 and J is TRBJ2-5; TRBD1 matches at 8 bases. Germline V CDR1 and CDR2: SGHDN, FVKESK. The CDR3 consists of 15 residues. The J segment lost 11 bases and the V segment lost 5 bases, leaving 16 bases of the junction unmatched. The CDR3 reads CASSYTGGENNEQYF. CDR3 DNA sequence: TGTGCCAGCAGCTACACAGGGGGAGAAAACAATGAGCAGTACTTC.

This clonotype turned up a few times. The CDR3 is CSVAVNTGELFF. In nucleotides, the CDR3 is TGCAGCGTTGCGGTCAACACCGGGGAGCTGTTTTTT. V usage is TRBV29-1 and J usage is TRBJ2-2; D unresolved. From germline, CDR1 is SQVTM and CDR2 ANQGSEA. The CDR3 is 12 residues long. Trimming cost V 4 bases and J 2 bases, with 5 bases left between them.

This clonotype was counted a few times. This chain connects TRBV20-1 to TRBJ1-2; D is possibly TRBD1 (6 bases). Germline V gives CDR1 DFQATT, CDR2 SNEGSKA (reference sequence). Trimming removed 5 bases from V and 3 bases from J, with 13 bases in between. This CDR3 is 13 amino acids long. CDR3 region: CSALSTGYYGYTF. CDR3 coding DNA: TGCAGTGCTCTTTCGACAGGTTACTATGGCTACACCTTC.

Only a few counts were recorded for this clonotype. The chain links TRBV28 to TRBJ2-1; D is ambiguous. Germline V gene sequence: CDR1 MDHEN, CDR2 SYDVKM. This CDR3 is 15 amino acids long. V dropped 4 bases and J dropped 2 bases, with 12 bases sitting between them. The CDR3 nucleotides read TGTGCCAGCAGTTCCTCTCCCGGCGCCTACAATGAGCAGTTCTTC. This codes for CASSSSPGAYNEQFF.

The chain joins TRBV28 to TRBJ2-1; D gene uncertain. The CDR3 has 14 residues. V lost 6 bases, J lost 8 bases, and 17 bases lay in between. Germline values: CDR1 MDHEN, CDR2 SYDVKM. This CDR3 reads CASRRNGPEDEQFF. The DNA of the CDR3 is TGTGCCAGCAGACGAAACGGGCCTGAGGATGAGCAGTTCTTC.

This chain joins TRBV29-1 and TRBJ2-5, with 9 bases that match TRBD2. The better agreement between TRBJ2-7 and the DNA end casts doubt on the J call. This CDR3 has 15 residues. Germline CDR1 is SQVTM and CDR2 is ANQGSEA. DNA for the CDR3: TGCAGCGTTAAAAACCGGGGGATAGCGGGAGCCGAGCAGTACTTC. Translation: CSVKNRGIAGAEQYF.

V gene TRBV29-1 combines with J gene TRBJ2-3; 13 bases map to TRBD2. Germline V CDR1 and CDR2: SQVTM, ANQGSEA. V lost 6 bases and J lost 4; bases outside the gene matches: 7. The CDR3 contains 15 residues. The CDR3 is CSVPGLAGVPDTQYF. DNA for the CDR3: TGCAGCGTCCCCGGACTAGCGGGAGTCCCAGATACGCAGTATTTT.

This clonotype was seen a handful of times. A much larger clonotype is one base distant, so this may be a read error. The chain joins TRBV6-2 or TRBV6-3 to TRBJ2-5, with 11 bases that match TRBD2. With the DNA end fitting TRBJ2-7 better, the J assignment may be wrong. This CDR3 is 14 amino acids long. CDR1 and CDR2 (germline): MNHEY, SVGEGT. CDR3 sequence reads: CASSVTSGSNEQYF. CDR3 nucleotide sequence: TGTGCCAGCAGTGTAACTAGCGGGAGTAACGAGCAGTACTTC.

The chain couples TRBV3-1 to TRBJ2-4; 9 bases fit TRBD1. The end of the DNA fits TRBJ2-7 better, so the J call may be wrong. Germline-derived CDR1 and CDR2 are LGHDT and YNNKEL (reference sequence). The CDR3 covers 14 residues. This CDR3 reads CASSHTGGNHEQYF. CDR3 bases: TGTGCCAGCAGCCACACAGGGGGCAACCACGAGCAGTACTTC.

The chain employs TRBV6-2 or TRBV6-3 and TRBJ2-5; D gene unclear. Germline loops: CDR1 MNHEY, CDR2 SVGEGT. This CDR3 spans 13 amino acids. Trimming cost V 8 bases and J 3 bases, with 13 bases left between them. CDR3 in DNA: TGTGCCAGCCAACCCCAGGAAAAAGAGACCCAGTACTTC. It yields the protein CASQPQEKETQYF.

This clonotype showed up just a few times. The genes are TRBV15 and TRBJ2-7, with no clear D. TRBJ2-5 matches the DNA end more closely, so the J call is doubtful. CDR3 length: 11 residues. Germline CDR1 and CDR2: LNHNV and YYDKDF (reference sequence). The CDR3 DNA is TGTGCCACGACCCATTCAGAGACCCAGTACTTC. The encoded protein is CATTHSETQYF.

The chain is built from TRBV29-1 and TRBJ1-5; no clear D gene. Germline assignment: CDR1 SQVTM and CDR2 ANQGSEA. The CDR3 runs to 12 residues. The germline V and J ends were trimmed by 6 bases and 5 bases, with 11 bases remaining between them. CDR3 bases: TGCAGCGTCGGTGGCAACGATCAGCCCCAGCATTTT. Translation gives CSVGGNDQPQHF.